Sequencing of this TCR beta chain was carried out in a study of cytomegalovirus exposure and HLA in healthy donors. Study results and limitations: One later analysis reportedly identified an Asian-associated ancestry cluster that showed fewer N-insertions than the approximately 700-donor mean.

Points on this clone: What it binds is unknown.

13 Jbeta primers and 60 Vbeta primers were used for the PCR. Source study methods: A later analysis tallied 80 million to 100 million unique TCR beta chains, around 11 million of them shared. TCRdb's table, derived via immunoSEQ multiplex PCR, lists solely in-frame clones and lacks some. The V and J calls and clone size were taken over from that table, and D and trimming were inferred from the DNA. The sample records 76,000 or so clones, 73% being singletons. This CDR3 contains 14 residues. Germline-derived CDR1 and CDR2 are SGHDT and YYEEEE. V lost 3 bases to trimming and J lost 8 bases; unmatched junction nucleotides: 8.

The V gene is TRBV5-6, the J gene TRBJ2-1; TRBD2 matches at 7 bases. The sequencing input was PBMCs. The clonotype was recovered from a middle-aged woman in good health and CMV-seropositive. CDR3 coding DNA: TGTGCCAGCAGCTCGATAGGACTAGGGGATGAGCAGTTCTTC. Translation: CASSSIGLGDEQFF.